A selection of T cell receptor beta chains follows, all from one sample in a study of memory CD4+ T cells and cytomegalovirus serostatus. Libraries were prepared by immunoSEQ multiplex PCR; TCRdb keeps only in-frame clonotypes and omits some of them. The table has more than 45,000 clones, approximately 78% seen once. The material sequenced was memory CD4+ T cells from blood. These receptors were obtained from an adult in good health and CMV-seronegative. CDR3s include the opening cysteine and the closing phenylalanine or tryptophan. D genes are given only for firm matches.

D,V,CDR3
.,TRBV6-5,CASSYPAGEAFF
.,TRBV29-1,CSVEAMGTPYEQYF
.,TRBV6-5,CASGSDEKLFF
.,TRBV9,CASSESLSKIDGMNTEAFF
TRBD2,TRBV28,CASSPLAGGGNTGELFF
TRBD1,TRBV27,CASREGDSALLNTEAFF
.,TRBV28,CATDSWALAKNIQYF
.,TRBV14,CASSHVQSSYNEQFF
TRBD1,TRBV30,CAWSDRGPYTEAFF
TRBD1,TRBV19,CASSTEHRGRTYEQYF
.,TRBV14,CASSHRAPGTEAFF
.,TRBV30,CAWSSQNSYNSPLHF
.,TRBV18,CASSPPDHKTTNEKLFF
.,TRBV7-9,CASSLAGAEAFF
.,TRBV18,CASSPPSQGYEQYF
.,TRBV11-2,CASSLRSDTQYF
TRBD1,TRBV25-1,CASSEKGAQEKLFF
.,TRBV5-1,CASYRDTPNTGELFF
.,TRBV30,CAWSALLGQLGNTIYF
TRBD1,TRBV11-3,CASSSDRGTGELFF
TRBD1,TRBV18,CASSRPLGTGGWEQYF
TRBD2,TRBV30,CAWSRTSSHEQYF
.,TRBV6-1,CASTILLMNTEAFF
TRBD1,TRBV4-1,CASSQDGTGTGGTQYF
TRBD1,TRBV5-4,CASSLPGQGAEGYTF
.,TRBV18,CASSPDKKNTEAFF
.,TRBV7-9,CASSATGLAGNTIYF
.,TRBV29-1,CSVEEETQYF
TRBD2,TRBV11-2,CASSYLAGGYNEQFF
.,TRBV7-8,CASSLVLADTQYF
TRBD1,TRBV19,CASSARTGGAYEQYF
.,TRBV5-1,CASSFSGGYEQYF
.,TRBV6-1,CASSERAEWGGNEQFF
.,TRBV15,CATSRDGRRSNYGYTF
TRBD1,TRBV25-1,CASSQTGGPGANYEQYF
.,TRBV2,CASSEGGTGTEAFF
TRBD1,TRBV6-5,CASSYSSDRAEQYF